This is a list of T cell receptor beta chains from one sample in a study of CD8 T cells in ankylosing spondylitis. TCRdb re-derived calls from the 5' RACE reads in MiXCR, one entry per CDR3 protein. The table has about 800,000 distinct CDR3 sequences, roughly 10% seen once. The source material was blood, either unsorted or a sorted T cell fraction (not recorded which). The receptors were sampled from a male donor with ankylosing spondylitis. The CDR3 runs from the conserved cysteine through the conserved F or W. The order of the fields is clone size, D gene, V gene, J gene, CDR3 DNA, CDR3 protein. D genes are given only for firm matches. Where a row states a size, it is once, few, many or the class of an expanded clone; other rows omit it.

few	TRBD1	TRBV29-1	TRBJ2-2	TGCAGCGTCTCCCGGGACAGCCTGAACACCGGGGAGCTGTTTTTT	CSVSRDSLNTGELFF
-	-	TRBV6-1	TRBJ2-7	TGTGCCGGGTCTGGCGGGCCAACCTACGAGCAGTACTTC	CAGSGGPTYEQYF
many	-	TRBV20-1	TRBJ2-7	TGCAGTGCTAGGGGTCCCAAAGCCTACGAGCAGTACTTC	CSARGPKAYEQYF
-	TRBD2	TRBV7-6	TRBJ2-7	TGTGCCAGCAGCCTACGAGCGGGAGGGCCCGACGAGCAGTACTTC	CASSLRAGGPDEQYF
few	TRBD2	TRBV5-1	TRBJ2-3	TGCGCCAGCAGCTTCTTCTCTAGCGGGGAGACAGATACGCAGTATTTT	CASSFFSSGETDTQYF
-	-	TRBV7-2	TRBJ2-1	TGTGCCAGCAGCGCCCGGACCTCTCATAATGAGCAGTTCTTC	CASSARTSHNEQFF
-	-	TRBV20-1	TRBJ2-2	TGCAGTGCTACTGGGTCCACCGGGGAGCTGTTTTTT	CSATGSTGELFF
-	-	TRBV5-4	TRBJ1-1	TGTGCCAGCAGCTTCTCGAACAGCATGAACACTGAAGCTTTCTTT	CASSFSNSMNTEAFF
few	-	TRBV20-1	TRBJ1-4	TGCAGTGTTGCCCGGAGGGCGGGTGATGAAAAACTGTTTTTT	CSVARRAGDEKLFF
-	TRBD2	TRBV20-1	TRBJ2-1	TGCAGTGCATTCCTCCCGCGGGAGGGAGCCAATGAGCAGTTCTTC	CSAFLPREGANEQFF
few	-	TRBV20-1	TRBJ1-1	TGCAGTGCCTCAGGACGGACGAACACTGAAGCTTTCTTT	CSASGRTNTEAFF
many	-	TRBV10-3	TRBJ1-6	TGTGCCATCAGTGGCGAGATGGGTTCACCCCTCCACTTT	CAISGEMGSPLHF
many	TRBD1	TRBV5-1	TRBJ2-5	TGCGCCAGCAGCGTAGGACAGGGGGGAGAGACCCAGTACTTC	CASSVGQGGETQYF
many	TRBD1	TRBV6-2/TRBV6-3	TRBJ1-6	TGTGCCAGCAGAACCCGGGACAGGGTAAATTCACCCCTCCACTTT	CASRTRDRVNSPLHF
few	-	TRBV24-1	TRBJ2-1	TGTGCCACCAGTGATCCGACAGGTTCTGGGTTGCATGAGCAGTTCTTC	CATSDPTGSGLHEQFF
many	-	TRBV5-1	TRBJ2-7	TGCGCCAGCAGCTTGGGGACAGAATACGAGCAGTACTTC	CASSLGTEYEQYF
few	TRBD2	TRBV6-2/TRBV6-3	TRBJ2-7	TGTGCCAGCAGTTACTCGATGGTCGGGAGGGGGGACTACGAGCAGTACTTC	CASSYSMVGRGDYEQYF
-	TRBD1	TRBV6-1	TRBJ1-5	TGTGCCAGCAGTCCTTCGACAGGGTATCAGCCCCAGCATTTT	CASSPSTGYQPQHF
few	-	TRBV12-3/TRBV12-4	TRBJ2-1	TGTGCCAGCAGTTTGTCCGCCGACAGTGAGCAGTTCTTC	CASSLSADSEQFF
few	-	TRBV10-3	TRBJ1-5	TGTGCCATCAGTGAGAAGGGAAACAATCAGCCCCAGCATTTT	CAISEKGNNQPQHF
-	-	TRBV5-5	TRBJ1-3	TGTGCCAGCAGCTCCATTGGCACCCGGGACAACTCTGGAAACACCATATATTTT	CASSSIGTRDNSGNTIYF
-	-	TRBV20-1	TRBJ2-7	TGCAGTGCTAGACCCGCAAACACCTACGAGCAGTACTTC	CSARPANTYEQYF
few	-	TRBV4-2	TRBJ2-3	TGTGCCAGCAGCCAAGCGGCAGGGACCACAGATACGCAGTATTTT	CASSQAAGTTDTQYF
-	-	TRBV10-3	TRBJ2-5	TGTGCCATCAGTGGACTAGAGCAAGAGACCCAGTACTTC	CAISGLEQETQYF
few	-	TRBV6-1	TRBJ2-1	TGTGCCAGCAGTCCCTGGACTCTTGCTTACAATGAGCAGTTCTTC	CASSPWTLAYNEQFF
once	-	TRBV7-7	TRBJ1-1	TGTGCTAGCAGCGGGAATCAGGAGGGTCGAAGCACTGAAGCTTTCTTT	CASSGNQEGRSTEAFF
-	-	TRBV6-2/TRBV6-3	TRBJ1-2	TGTGCCAGCAGTCCGGGACCTAACCGCCCCCTCTATGGCTACACCTTC	CASSPGPNRPLYGYTF
many	TRBD1	TRBV5-6	TRBJ2-1	TGTGCCAGCAGCTCGCGGACAGGGGGCAATGAGCAGTTCTTC	CASSSRTGGNEQFF
few	-	TRBV12-3/TRBV12-4	TRBJ1-2	TGTGCCAGCAGTTTAAAAGGGGGGCCCTATGGCTACACCTTC	CASSLKGGPYGYTF
once	-	TRBV20-1	TRBJ1-2	TGCAGTGCTAGAGATCCCCCACCGGGAGGATTGTATGGCTACACCTTC	CSARDPPPGGLYGYTF
-	-	TRBV25-1	TRBJ1-2	TGTGCCAGCAGTCGGGGGTGGGACCCCTACACCTTC	CASSRGWDPYTF
-	TRBD2	TRBV20-1	TRBJ2-1	TGCAGTGCCCCCTCTCCCGGCGGGGGGGCCATTGAGCAGTTCTTC	CSAPSPGGGAIEQFF
-	-	TRBV12-3/TRBV12-4	TRBJ1-3	TGTGCCAGCATCCCAGGGCCGGGAAACACCATATATTTT	CASIPGPGNTIYF
-	-	TRBV20-1	TRBJ1-6	TGCAGTGCTAGGTTAAGCGGGAGCTCCTATAATTCACCCCTCCACTTT	CSARLSGSSYNSPLHF
many	TRBD2	TRBV15	TRBJ2-3	TGTGCCACCAGCAGAGAGTTTTCTAGCGGGGGTTCAGATACGCAGTATTTT	CATSREFSSGGSDTQYF
-	TRBD1	TRBV15	TRBJ2-3	TGTGCCACCAGCAGACGGGACAGGGGGAGAGATACGCAGTATTTT	CATSRRDRGRDTQYF
-	-	TRBV12-3/TRBV12-4	TRBJ2-7	TGTGCCAGCAGTTTATATGGCAGCGTATCCTCCTACGAGCAGTACTTC	CASSLYGSVSSYEQYF
-	-	TRBV20-1	TRBJ1-2	TGCAGTGCTAGAGGAGGGAGGAACGGCTACACCTTC	CSARGGRNGYTF
-	-	TRBV20-1	TRBJ2-3	TGCAGTGCACCAAAGCCGCGGCACACAGATACGCAGTATTTT	CSAPKPRHTDTQYF
few	TRBD2	TRBV15	TRBJ2-2	TGTGCCACCAGCAGAGATCTAGCGGGGGGTAACACCGGGGAGCTGTTTTTT	CATSRDLAGGNTGELFF
-	TRBD2	TRBV4-1	TRBJ2-1	TGCGCCAGCAGCCAAGGACTAGCGGGAGGGCTGAATGAGCAGTTCTTC	CASSQGLAGGLNEQFF
many	-	TRBV7-9	TRBJ2-5	TGTGCCAGCAGCTCCTTCAGACAGATACAAGAGACCCAGTACTTC	CASSSFRQIQETQYF
-	-	TRBV28	TRBJ1-1	TGTGCCAGCAGGACCGACAGGTTTCATGAAGCTTTCTTT	CASRTDRFHEAFF
many	-	TRBV29-1	TRBJ2-5	TGCAGCGTTCCCCAGGCGGGCCAAGAGACCCAGTACTTC	CSVPQAGQETQYF
-	TRBD1	TRBV5-1	TRBJ2-3	TGCGCCAGCAGCTGGGGACAGGGGATCTCAGATACGCAGTATTTT	CASSWGQGISDTQYF
-	-	TRBV5-6	TRBJ2-1	TGTGCCAGCAGCCAAACCCCTAGGAGGGAAAGCTCCTACAATGAGCAGTTCTTC	CASSQTPRRESSYNEQFF
few	TRBD1	TRBV19	TRBJ2-1	TGTGCCAGTAGTATAAGGGTCCAGGGGGTAATGTCTCTGTTCTTC	CASSIRVQGVMSLFF
few	TRBD1	TRBV2	TRBJ1-2	TGTGCCAGCAGGACAGGGCGCGGCTATGGCTACACCTTC	CASRTGRGYGYTF